Shown below are 12 T cell receptor beta chains from a single sample sequenced in a study of shared clonotypes between healthy human individuals. Method: immunoSEQ multiplex PCR; TCRdb's copy keeps in-frame clones and lacks some. Of 600,000 to 800,000 clones listed, approximately 77% are singletons. Sequencing input: memory CD4+ T cells sorted from blood. As to subset: CD45RA-negative fraction. These receptors were collected from a woman aged 25 to 39 in good health.

The CDR3 coding sequence is TGTGCCAGCTCACCAATACAGGGGGTTAAGGATGGCTACACCTTC. Protein: CASSPIQGVKDGYTF. The chain carries TRBV18 and TRBJ1-2; 8 bases agree with TRBD1. Germline CDR1 and CDR2: KGHSH and LQKENI. V dropped 2 bases and J dropped 6; count of bases not matched to a gene: 8. The CDR3 runs 15 residues.

V and J are TRBV19 and TRBJ2-6; a possible D gene is TRBD1 (5 bases). V was cut by 5 bases and J by 0 bases, with 11 bases left in between. Germline V gives CDR1 LNHDA, CDR2 SQIVND (reference sequence). CDR3 length equals 16 residues. This chain's CDR3 is CASSPDRTSGANVLTF. Here the CDR3 DNA reads TGTGCCAGTAGTCCTGACAGAACCTCTGGGGCCAACGTCCTGACTTTC.

The rearrangement joins TRBV18 to TRBJ1-1; maybe TRBD1 (5 bases). With 4 bases removed from V and 0 bases from J, the gap between germline ends came to 9 bases. CDR3 size: 14 residues. Germline V CDR1 and CDR2: KGHSH, LQKENI. The CDR3 reads CASSRDHLNTEAFF. As DNA, the CDR3 is TGTGCCAGCTCACGGGACCACCTGAACACTGAAGCTTTCTTT.

This sequence joins TRBV27 and TRBJ2-3, with D perhaps matching TRBD1 (5 bases). The CDR3 runs 15 residues. Germline V lookup: CDR1 MNHEY, CDR2 SMNVEV (reference sequence). V shed 2 bases and J shed 1 base, with 10 bases lying between them. The chain's CDR3 is CASSLKGFGTDTQYF. CDR3 DNA: TGTGCCAGCAGTTTAAAGGGGTTCGGCACAGATACGCAGTATTTT.

This rearrangement joins TRBV28 to TRBJ1-5; no clear D. In germline, CDR1 is MDHEN, CDR2 SYDVKM. This CDR3 region has 17 residues. The V end lost 5 bases, the J end lost 2 bases, and 19 bases lay between the germline ends. The CDR3 bases are TGTGCCAGCAGTCCAATAAAAGGGAAGGGCGGCAATCAGCCCCAGCATTTT. Encoded protein: CASSPIKGKGGNQPQHF.

The gene calls are TRBV10-2 and TRBJ1-5, with D unresolved. Per the germline V gene, CDR1 is WSHSY and CDR2 is SAAADI. Trimming left V 6 bases short and J 4 bases short, with 13 bases between. The CDR3 is 14 residues long. The CDR3 spells CASSRADSNQPQHF. CDR3 DNA: TGCGCCAGCAGCCGAGCGGATTCGAATCAGCCCCAGCATTTT.

J is TRBJ2-3 and V is TRBV5-1; tentative D call: TRBD2 (6 bases). CDR3 length: 16 amino acids. Germline CDR1 and CDR2: SGHRS and YFSETQ. V dropped 0 bases and J dropped 0 bases, with 11 bases sitting between them. CDR3: CASSLVGGHSTDTQYF. As DNA, the CDR3 is TGCGCCAGCAGCTTGGTCGGGGGTCATAGCACAGATACGCAGTATTTT.

The chain uses TRBV5-1 and TRBJ2-7; the match to TRBD1 covers 8 bases. This CDR3 is 16 amino acids long. V lost 5 bases, J lost 2 bases, and 12 bases stayed unmatched. The germline V gene encodes CDR1 SGHRS and CDR2 YFSETQ. The CDR3 sequence: CASRASTGDTTYEQYF. The CDR3 region has the DNA TGCGCCAGCAGAGCCTCGACAGGGGACACCACCTACGAGCAGTACTTC.

This chain connects TRBV6-1 to TRBJ1-2, with D unresolved. Germline loops: CDR1 MNHNS, CDR2 SASEGT. This CDR3 contains 14 residues. Trimming took off 6 bases at V and 7 bases at J, with 18 bases between the two ends. The DNA for the CDR3 is TGTGCCAGCAGCCGCCGCCGGATGGGTACTGGCTACACCTTC. Its translation: CASSRRRMGTGYTF.

V gene TRBV19 combines with J gene TRBJ1-2; tentative D call: TRBD1 (5 bases). Germline V gene data show CDR1 as LNHDA and CDR2 as SQIVND (reference sequence). The V end was cut by 5 bases, the J end by 0 bases, with 25 bases between. The CDR3 spans 19 residues. The CDR3 region has the DNA TGTGCCAGTAGTTCATCCCGCCTGGGACGCTCCTTTTCTAACTATGGCTACACCTTC. Protein sequence: CASSSSRLGRSFSNYGYTF.

The count of this clone is one. It differs at one base from a far larger clone, so likely a read error. CDR3 DNA: TGTGCCAGCAGCTTAATAGCGACCTCCTACAATGAGCAGTTCTTC. Its translation: CASSLIATSYNEQFF. The rearrangement uses TRBV7-2 and TRBJ2-1, with D possibly being TRBD2 (5 bases). This CDR3 is built from 15 residues. The germline V gene has CDR1 SGHTA and CDR2 FQGNSA. V lost 2 bases and J 0 bases, leaving 8 bases between the germline ends.

The chain combines TRBV6-1 with TRBJ1-5; perhaps TRBD1 as D (5 bases). The germline V and J ends were trimmed by 1 base and 9 bases, with 16 bases remaining between them. The CDR3 is made up of 15 amino acids. The V gene's germline CDR1 is MNHNS and CDR2 SASEGT. The chain's CDR3 is CASSEVGGAGRPQHF. CDR3 coding DNA: TGTGCCAGCAGTGAAGTTGGAGGGGCGGGTCGGCCCCAGCATTTT.